Given below is one TCR beta chain in context. This clonotype showed up many times. Its target antigen remains unknown. Base qualities are not recorded, but no much larger clone differs from it by a single base. These data come from a study of T cell repertoires in cytomegalovirus infection (dated by TCRdb to between 2017 and 2020). Background on the whole study: Donor HLA type was relevant to the analysis, because carriage of CMV infection together with the matching HLA type was indicated by public TCR beta signatures.

V was cut back by 3 bases and J by 0 bases, leaving a gap of 6 bases between them. The CDR3 measures 15 amino acids from cysteine to phenylalanine. CDR3 DNA only is kept here, 45 bases in frame from base 1. The germline V gene gives CDR1 as MDHEN and CDR2 as SYDVKM. The instrument given in TCRdb is Illumina HiSeq 1500. The public reads were reanalyzed by TCRdb: fastp trimming at Q25, MiXCR alignment, in-frame beta chains only. Rows matching on CDR3 protein sequence are summarized as one entry with the most common DNA and genes. Here the sample has hundreds of thousands of distinct CDR3 sequences; 20% to 25% occur a single time. The top ten hold 7.5% to 9% of the sample. Here is what the overall study found, with its caveats: In both this cohort and an independent cohort of several hundred donors, the cumulative frequency of public TCR beta family members distinguished carriers of CMV infection plus the relevant HLA type. In the ex vivo response, HLA-C-restricted CMV-specific TCR beta clonotypes were dominant, and in two of eight donors the single most frequent clonotype came from this HLA-C-restricted group.

Sequencing was performed on CD8+ T cells from PBMCs. The chain couples TRBV28 to TRBJ2-6; a confident D gene designation cannot be given. The TCR was taken from a human donor in good health (CMV status not recorded). Some clones in this sample may be carry-over from other donors' samples. The nucleotide sequence is given as TGTGCCAGCAGTTTCGGTTACTCTGGGGCCAACGTCCTGACTTTC. This translates into CASSFGYSGANVLTF.